This T cell receptor beta chain was found in a study of blood T cell repertoires in COVID-19. In this sample, this clone turned up a few times. Sequenced by immunoSEQ multiplex PCR; TCRdb stores in-frame clones only, minus some. This table holds under 150,000 clones, more than 65% found once. Material for sequencing was peripheral blood. The sequence came from a woman between 70 and 85 years old with acute or convalescent COVID-19.

In DNA, the CDR3 is TGTGCCAGTAGCGTACAGGGAACAGATACGCAGTATTTT. It translates to CASSVQGTDTQYF. This sequence joins TRBV19 and TRBJ2-3; D may be TRBD1 (6 bases). V dropped 6 bases and J dropped 3 bases, with 10 bases sitting between them. Looked up from germline, CDR1 is LNHDA and CDR2 is SQIVND (reference sequence). The CDR3 covers 13 residues.